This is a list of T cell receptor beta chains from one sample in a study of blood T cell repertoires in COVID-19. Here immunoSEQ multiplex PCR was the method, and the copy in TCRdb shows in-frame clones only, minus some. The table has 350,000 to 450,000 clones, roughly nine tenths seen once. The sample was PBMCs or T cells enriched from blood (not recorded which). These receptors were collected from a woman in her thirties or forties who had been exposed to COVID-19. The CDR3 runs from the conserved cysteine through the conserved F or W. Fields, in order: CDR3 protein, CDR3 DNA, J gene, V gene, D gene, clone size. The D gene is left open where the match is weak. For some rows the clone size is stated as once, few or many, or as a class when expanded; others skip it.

CDR3aa: CASSKQGAGMKLFF
CDR3nt: TGTGCCAGCAGTAAACAGGGGGCGGGGATGAAACTGTTTTTT
j_gene: TRBJ1-4
v_gene: TRBV6-5
d_gene: TRBD1
abundance: .

CDR3aa: CASSLARQGRSYEQYF
CDR3nt: TGCGCCAGCAGCTTGGCCCGACAGGGACGATCCTACGAGCAGTACTTC
j_gene: TRBJ2-7
v_gene: TRBV5-1
d_gene: TRBD1
abundance: .

CDR3aa: CASSLIGTGGLIYGYTF
CDR3nt: TGTGCCAGCAGCTTAATTGGGACAGGTGGACTAATATATGGCTACACCTTC
j_gene: TRBJ1-2
v_gene: TRBV7-9
d_gene: TRBD1
abundance: few

CDR3aa: CASSPGLARYNEQFF
CDR3nt: TGTGCCAGCAGCCCGGGACTAGCGAGATACAATGAGCAGTTCTTC
j_gene: TRBJ2-1
v_gene: TRBV7-3
d_gene: TRBD2
abundance: .

CDR3aa: CASGSGAQGGPQHF
CDR3nt: TGTGCCAGTGGGAGTGGGGCCCAGGGGGGGCCCCAGCATTTT
j_gene: TRBJ1-5
v_gene: TRBV19
d_gene: TRBD1
abundance: .

CDR3aa: CASSNGLANEQFF
CDR3nt: TGTGCCAGCAGCAACGGACTAGCCAATGAGCAGTTCTTC
j_gene: TRBJ2-1
v_gene: TRBV7-3
d_gene: TRBD2
abundance: once

CDR3aa: CASSHRDRKAADGYTF
CDR3nt: TGCGCCAGCAGCCACCGGGACAGAAAAGCGGCGGATGGCTACACCTTC
j_gene: TRBJ1-2
v_gene: TRBV4-3
d_gene: TRBD1
abundance: .

CDR3aa: CASSSSGEQETQYF
CDR3nt: TGTGCCAGCAGCTCTAGCGGGGAGCAAGAGACCCAGTACTTC
j_gene: TRBJ2-5
v_gene: TRBV11-3
d_gene: TRBD2
abundance: .

CDR3aa: CASSFQGPTYEQYF
CDR3nt: TGCGCCAGCAGCTTTCAGGGGCCTACCTACGAGCAGTACTTC
j_gene: TRBJ2-7
v_gene: TRBV5-1
d_gene: .
abundance: .

CDR3aa: CASSPTGFSGANVLTF
CDR3nt: TGTGCCAGCAGCCCCACAGGGTTCTCTGGGGCCAACGTCCTGACTTTC
j_gene: TRBJ2-6
v_gene: TRBV28
d_gene: .
abundance: .

CDR3aa: CASRRSTGDQETQYF
CDR3nt: TGTGCCAGTAGGAGGAGCACAGGGGATCAAGAGACCCAGTACTTC
j_gene: TRBJ2-5
v_gene: TRBV19
d_gene: TRBD1
abundance: .

CDR3aa: CASSPSARRAGYTF
CDR3nt: TGTGCCAGCAGCCCATCCGCCCGCAGGGCTGGCTACACCTTC
j_gene: TRBJ1-2
v_gene: TRBV14
d_gene: .
abundance: .

CDR3aa: CASSRSTTGSPLHF
CDR3nt: TGTGCCAGCAGCCGCAGTACGACGGGTTCACCCCTCCACTTT
j_gene: TRBJ1-6
v_gene: TRBV7-8
d_gene: .
abundance: once

CDR3aa: CASSFDITPPLHF
CDR3nt: TGTGCCAGCAGTTTCGACATTACGCCACCCCTCCACTTT
j_gene: TRBJ1-6
v_gene: TRBV12-3/TRBV12-4
d_gene: .
abundance: .

CDR3aa: CAWKKPGQGDGYTF
CDR3nt: TGTGCCTGGAAAAAACCGGGACAGGGGGATGGCTACACCTTC
j_gene: TRBJ1-2
v_gene: TRBV30
d_gene: TRBD1
abundance: .

CDR3aa: CASGLGTGGFYEQYF
CDR3nt: TGTGCTAGTGGTTTGGGGACAGGGGGCTTCTACGAGCAGTACTTC
j_gene: TRBJ2-7
v_gene: TRBV12-5
d_gene: TRBD1
abundance: .

CDR3aa: CASSHPAGNTEAFF
CDR3nt: TGCGCCAGCAGTCACCCCGCGGGCAACACTGAAGCTTTCTTT
j_gene: TRBJ1-1
v_gene: TRBV10-2
d_gene: .
abundance: few

CDR3aa: CASSSRTSGSSYNEQFF
CDR3nt: TGTGCCAGCAGCTCCCGGACTAGCGGGAGCTCCTACAATGAGCAGTTCTTC
j_gene: TRBJ2-1
v_gene: TRBV7-9
d_gene: TRBD2
abundance: .

CDR3aa: CANSEFGLPNNEQFF
CDR3nt: TGTGCCAACAGTGAATTTGGACTACCAAACAATGAGCAGTTCTTC
j_gene: TRBJ2-1
v_gene: TRBV25-1
d_gene: .
abundance: .

CDR3aa: CASSQGYSNQPQHF
CDR3nt: TGTGCCAGCAGCCAGGGGTATAGCAATCAGCCCCAGCATTTT
j_gene: TRBJ1-5
v_gene: TRBV7-2
d_gene: .
abundance: .